This TCR beta chain is drawn from a study of T cell responses to AZD1222 COVID-19 vaccine. Trimming shortened V by 0 bases and J by 1 base, and 15 bases separated the two germline ends. The CDR3 is 17 residues long. CDR1 SGHTA and CDR2 FQGNSA come from the germline V gene. The method was immunoSEQ multiplex PCR; TCRdb's version includes in-frame clones alone and lacks a portion of them. Of 75,000 to 95,000 clones detected, 70% to 90% appear once; the ten largest clones hold under 25%. This TCR derives from an adult in good health. The sequenced sample was peripheral blood, obtained on day 0 of AZD1222 vaccination. This sequence joins TRBV7-2 and TRBJ1-1, with a tentative D call TRBD1 (5 bases). CDR3 region: CASSLASPGTGNTEAFF. The DNA for the CDR3 is TGTGCCAGCAGCTTAGCTAGCCCCGGGACGGGGAACACTGAAGCTTTCTTT.